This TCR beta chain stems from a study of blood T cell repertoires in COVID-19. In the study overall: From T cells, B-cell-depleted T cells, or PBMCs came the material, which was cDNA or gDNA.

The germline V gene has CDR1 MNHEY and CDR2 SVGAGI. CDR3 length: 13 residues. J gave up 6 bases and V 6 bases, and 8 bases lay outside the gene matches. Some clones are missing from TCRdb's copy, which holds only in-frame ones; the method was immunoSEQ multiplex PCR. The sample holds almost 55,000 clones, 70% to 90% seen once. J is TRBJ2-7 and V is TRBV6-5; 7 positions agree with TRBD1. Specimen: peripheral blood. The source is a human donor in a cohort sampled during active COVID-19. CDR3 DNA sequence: TGTGCCAGCAGGAGACGACAGGGCGGCGAGCAGTACTTC. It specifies CASRRRQGGEQYF.